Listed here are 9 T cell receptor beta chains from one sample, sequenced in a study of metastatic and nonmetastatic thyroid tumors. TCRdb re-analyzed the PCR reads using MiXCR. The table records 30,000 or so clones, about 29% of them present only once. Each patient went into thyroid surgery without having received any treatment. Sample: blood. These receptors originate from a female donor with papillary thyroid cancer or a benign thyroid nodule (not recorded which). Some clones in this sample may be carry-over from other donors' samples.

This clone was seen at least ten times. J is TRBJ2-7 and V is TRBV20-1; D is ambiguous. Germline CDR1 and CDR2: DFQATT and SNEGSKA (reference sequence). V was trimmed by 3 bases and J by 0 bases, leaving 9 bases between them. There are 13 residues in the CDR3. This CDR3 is CSASERLSYEQYF. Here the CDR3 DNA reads TGCAGTGCTAGCGAGAGGCTCTCCTACGAGCAGTACTTC.

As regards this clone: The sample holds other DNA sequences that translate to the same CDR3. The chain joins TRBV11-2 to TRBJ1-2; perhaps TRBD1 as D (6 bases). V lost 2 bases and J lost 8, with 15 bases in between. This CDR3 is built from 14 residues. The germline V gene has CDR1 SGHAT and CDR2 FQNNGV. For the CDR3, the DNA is TGTGCCAGCAGCTTAAACGGGGGGGGCGGCGGCTACACCTTC. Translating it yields CASSLNGGGGGYTF. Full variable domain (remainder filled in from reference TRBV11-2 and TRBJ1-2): EAGVAQSPRYKIIEKRQSVAFWCNPISGHATLYWYQQILGQGPKLLIQFQNNGVVDDSQLPKDRFSAERLKGVDSTLKIQPAKLEDSAVYLCASSLNGGGGGYTFGSGTRLTVV.

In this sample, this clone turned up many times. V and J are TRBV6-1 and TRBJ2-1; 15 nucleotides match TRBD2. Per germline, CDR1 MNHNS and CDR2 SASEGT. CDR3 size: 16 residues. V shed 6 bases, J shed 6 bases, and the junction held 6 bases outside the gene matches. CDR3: CASSPGLAGGVNEQFF. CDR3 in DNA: TGTGCCAGCAGCCCCGGACTAGCGGGAGGGGTCAATGAGCAGTTCTTC.

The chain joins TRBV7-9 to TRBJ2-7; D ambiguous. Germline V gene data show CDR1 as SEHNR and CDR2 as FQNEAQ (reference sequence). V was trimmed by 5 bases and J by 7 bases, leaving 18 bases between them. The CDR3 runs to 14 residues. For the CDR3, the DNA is TGTGCCAGCAGCACCCCACCTTTGGGCTATGAGCAGTACTTC. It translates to CASSTPPLGYEQYF.

The CDR3 DNA is TGCAGTGCTAGAGTAACCGGAGAACCTAACTATGGCTACACCTTC. It is translated as CSARVTGEPNYGYTF. The chain links TRBV20-1 to TRBJ1-2; D is unresolved. The germline V gene has CDR1 DFQATT and CDR2 SNEGSKA (reference sequence). Trimming removed 1 base from V and 0 bases from J, with 12 bases in between. CDR3 length equals 15 residues.

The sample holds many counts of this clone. The CDR3 nucleotides read TGTGCCAGCAGCTTATCACAGACCTATAATTCACCCCTCCACTTT. It is translated as CASSLSQTYNSPLHF. The chain combines TRBV7-9 with TRBJ1-6, with D unresolved. Per germline, CDR1 SEHNR and CDR2 FQNEAQ (reference sequence). V lost 2 bases, J lost 2 bases, and 7 bases lay in between. This CDR3 contains 15 residues.

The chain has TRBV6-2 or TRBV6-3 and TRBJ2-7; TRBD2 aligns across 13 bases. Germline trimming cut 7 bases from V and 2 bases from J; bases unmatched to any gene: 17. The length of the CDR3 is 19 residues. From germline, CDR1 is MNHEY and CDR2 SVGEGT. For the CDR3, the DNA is TGTGCCAGCATCCCTGGCCGACTAGCGGGAGGCCCAAGTCCCTACGAGCAGTACTTC. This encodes CASIPGRLAGGPSPYEQYF.

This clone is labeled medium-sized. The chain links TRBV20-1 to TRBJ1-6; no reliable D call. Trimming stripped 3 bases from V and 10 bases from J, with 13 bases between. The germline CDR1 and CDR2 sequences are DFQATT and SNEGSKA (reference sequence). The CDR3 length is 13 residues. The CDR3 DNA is TGCAGTGCTAGTCTTACGACGAGATCACCCCTCCACTTT. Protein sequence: CSASLTTRSPLHF.

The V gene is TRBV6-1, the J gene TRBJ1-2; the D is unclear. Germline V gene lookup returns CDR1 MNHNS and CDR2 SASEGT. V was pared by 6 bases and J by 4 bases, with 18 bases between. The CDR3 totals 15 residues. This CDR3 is CASRASGSVTYGYTF. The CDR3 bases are TGTGCCAGCAGGGCCTCGGGGTCTGTGACCTATGGCTACACCTTC.